The entry below describes one T cell receptor (beta chain). Reverse transcribed after extraction, RNA yielded cDNA as the sequencing template. Method: immunoSEQ multiplex PCR; TCRdb's copy keeps in-frame clones and lacks some. The sample lists about 200,000 clones, 57% occurring once. These data originate in a study of CD8+ T cells in alopecia areata. The CDR3 has 15 residues. V was pared by 1 base and J by 0 bases, with 4 bases of the junction left unmatched. Germline V gene sequence: CDR1 SGDLS, CDR2 YYNGEE. Sample: CD4+ T cells sorted from blood, taken at week 0. This clonotype originated in a human donor with alopecia areata. This chain joins TRBV9 and TRBJ2-7, with TRBD1 matching over 7 bases. In DNA form, the CDR3 reads TGTGCCAGCAGCGTAACCGGGACAGTCTCCTACGAGCAGTACTTC. Protein sequence: CASSVTGTVSYEQYF.